This T cell receptor (beta chain) derives from a study of CD8+CD57+ T cells in acquired aplastic anemia. Study as a whole: CD4+ and CD8+ cells, once sorted, gave DNA averaging 3.2 ug. General observations from the study: Around 30 sequences, all CD8+ CDR3, were shared between patients and controls. Significant differences in CD8+ Simpson's diversity were not observed between patients and controls.

CD8+CD57+ cell expansion, shown by flow cytometry, had occurred in the patients selected for sequencing. Patients were treatment-naive when blood was sampled. Genomic DNA templated the TCR beta VDJ and CDR3 profiling. TCRdb called the reads again in MiXCR, with one record for every CDR3 protein. The sample consists of around 430,000 distinct CDR3 sequences, over 25% of them appearing once. The CDR3 contains 14 residues. V lost 2 bases and J 7 bases, leaving 14 bases between the germline ends. Germline values: CDR1 MNHEY, CDR2 SVGAGI. Turning to this clonotype: No antigen is known for it.

Sample: sorted CD4+, CD8+, or CD8+CD57+ T cells (not recorded which) from PBMCs. This TCR was sampled from a human donor with aplastic anemia. V is TRBV6-5 and J is TRBJ1-1, with TRBD1 as a possible D gene (6 bases). The CDR3 DNA follows: TGTGCCAGCAGTTACCGGCCAGGGGAGTTTGAAGCTTTCTTT. This encodes CASSYRPGEFEAFF.